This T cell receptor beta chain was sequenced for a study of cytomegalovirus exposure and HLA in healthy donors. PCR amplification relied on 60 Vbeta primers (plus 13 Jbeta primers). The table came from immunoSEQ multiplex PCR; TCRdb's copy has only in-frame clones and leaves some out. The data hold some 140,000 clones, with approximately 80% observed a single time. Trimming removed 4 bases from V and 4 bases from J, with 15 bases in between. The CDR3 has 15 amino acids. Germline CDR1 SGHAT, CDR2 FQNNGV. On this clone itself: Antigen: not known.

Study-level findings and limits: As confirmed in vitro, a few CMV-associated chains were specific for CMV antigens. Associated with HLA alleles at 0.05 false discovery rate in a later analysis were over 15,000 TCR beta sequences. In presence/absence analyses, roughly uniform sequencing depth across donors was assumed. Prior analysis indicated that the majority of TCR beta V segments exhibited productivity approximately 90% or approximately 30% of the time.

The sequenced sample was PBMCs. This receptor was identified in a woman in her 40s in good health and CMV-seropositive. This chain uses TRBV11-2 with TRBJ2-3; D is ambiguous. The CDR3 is CASSSGSGVADTQYF. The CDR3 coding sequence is TGTGCCAGCAGCTCAGGTAGTGGTGTTGCAGATACGCAGTATTTT.